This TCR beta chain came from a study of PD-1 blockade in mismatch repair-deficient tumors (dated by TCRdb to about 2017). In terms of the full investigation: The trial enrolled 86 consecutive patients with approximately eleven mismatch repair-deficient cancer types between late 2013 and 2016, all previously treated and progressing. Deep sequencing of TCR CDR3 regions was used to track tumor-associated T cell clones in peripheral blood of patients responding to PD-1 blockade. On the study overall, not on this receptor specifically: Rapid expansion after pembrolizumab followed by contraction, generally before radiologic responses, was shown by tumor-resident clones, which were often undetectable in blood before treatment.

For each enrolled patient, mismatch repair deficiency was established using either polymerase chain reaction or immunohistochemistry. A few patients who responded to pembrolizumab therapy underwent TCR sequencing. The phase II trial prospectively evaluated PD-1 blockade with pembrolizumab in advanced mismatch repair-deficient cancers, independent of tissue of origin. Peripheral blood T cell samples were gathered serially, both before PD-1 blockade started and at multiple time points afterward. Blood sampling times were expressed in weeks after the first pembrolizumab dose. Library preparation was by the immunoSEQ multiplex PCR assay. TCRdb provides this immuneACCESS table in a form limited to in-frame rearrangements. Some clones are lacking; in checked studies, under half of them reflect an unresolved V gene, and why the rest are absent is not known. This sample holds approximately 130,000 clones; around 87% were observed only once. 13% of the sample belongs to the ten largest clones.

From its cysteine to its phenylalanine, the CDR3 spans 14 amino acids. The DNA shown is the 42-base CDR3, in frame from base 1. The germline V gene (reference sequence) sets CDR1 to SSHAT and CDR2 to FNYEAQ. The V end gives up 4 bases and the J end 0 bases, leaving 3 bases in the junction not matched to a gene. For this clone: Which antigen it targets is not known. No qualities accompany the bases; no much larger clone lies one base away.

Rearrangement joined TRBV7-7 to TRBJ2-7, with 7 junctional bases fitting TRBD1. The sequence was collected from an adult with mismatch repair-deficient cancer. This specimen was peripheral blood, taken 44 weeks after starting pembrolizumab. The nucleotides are TGTGCCAGCAGCTCGGACAGGAGCTCCTACGAGCAGTACTTC. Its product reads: CASSSDRSSYEQYF.